This entry lists 5 T cell receptor beta chains sequenced from one sample in a study of human T cells and chemical hapten exposure. Sample time point: patch test 1, 2 weeks after DPC sensitization. This sample's treatment: therapeutic diphenylcyclopropenone sensitization with weekly scalp DPC. TCRdb fed the RACE reads into MiXCR, producing one record per CDR3 protein. Here the sample spans roughly 380,000 distinct CDR3 sequences, approximately 5.1% being singletons. Sequenced here: whole blood, sampled in connection with sensitization to the hapten diphenylcyclopropenone (DPC). These receptors were obtained from a woman between 50 and 59 years old with alopecia areata. Some clones in this sample may be carry-over from other donors' samples.

The chain is built from TRBV27 and TRBJ1-1; 8 bases are a match to TRBD1. Germline CDR1 and CDR2: MNHEY and SMNVEV (reference sequence). Losses at the gene ends were 4 bases for V and 5 bases for J; bases not matched to a gene: 9. This CDR3 comprises 15 residues. As DNA, the CDR3 is TGTGCCAGCAGTTCCCGGACAGGGCTGGGGACTGAAGCTTTCTTT. Residues: CASSSRTGLGTEAFF.

Ten or more counts support this clonotype. The chain couples TRBV12-3 or TRBV12-4 to TRBJ1-6, with 9 bases matching TRBD1. The CDR3 totals 17 residues. V lost 6 bases and J lost 8; bases outside the gene matches: 14. The DNA for the CDR3 is TGTGCCAGCAGAATTCGGAACAGGGGGCGCTTCTATTCACCCCTCCACTTT. This translates into CASRIRNRGRFYSPLHF.

There are a few counts of this clonotype. V gene TRBV9 combines with J gene TRBJ2-1; 7 nucleotides agree with TRBD2. From germline, CDR1 is SGDLS and CDR2 YYNGEE. Unmatched junction bases numbered 6, after V lost 0 bases and J lost 6 bases. This CDR3 has 15 residues. CDR3 DNA sequence: TGTGCCAGCAGCGTAGTGGCGGGAGCCCTCAATGAGCAGTTCTTC. It translates to CASSVVAGALNEQFF.

This clonotype appeared a few times. The chain employs TRBV20-1 and TRBJ2-3, with D perhaps matching TRBD2 (6 bases). From germline, CDR1 is DFQATT and CDR2 SNEGSKA (reference sequence). V lost 6 bases and J lost 0, with 16 bases in between. The CDR3 covers 15 residues. CDR3 DNA sequence: TGCAGTGCCCCGGGACTGAGCCTTAGCACAGATACGCAGTATTTT. Amino acids: CSAPGLSLSTDTQYF.

This clonotype was counted ten times or more. The chain recombines TRBV27 with TRBJ2-1, with 10 bases lining up with TRBD2. V was pared by 6 bases and J by 8 bases, with 7 bases of the junction left unmatched. CDR1 MNHEY and CDR2 SMNVEV come from the germline V gene (reference sequence). The CDR3 covers 14 residues. The CDR3 DNA reads TGTGCCAGCAGGCGAGCGGGAGGGCGGGATGAGCAGTTCTTC. This gives the protein CASRRAGGRDEQFF.